A single TCR beta chain is shown here with its context. V shed 3 bases and J shed 4 bases, with 1 base lying between them. The length of the CDR3 is 11 residues. The sample originates from a study of T cell responses to AZD1222 COVID-19 vaccine. Assay used: immunoSEQ multiplex PCR; TCRdb lists only in-frame clones, some missing. The sample contains under 130,000 clones, 80% to 95% of which appear only once. This rearrangement joins TRBV12-3 or TRBV12-4 to TRBJ1-3; D unclear. This TCR derives from an adult in good health. The sequences come from peripheral blood, collected on day 0 of AZD1222 vaccination. In DNA, the CDR3 is TGTGCCAGCAGTTTGGGAAACACCATATATTTT. It specifies CASSLGNTIYF.